The T cell receptor beta chain under discussion was sequenced for a study of T-cell memory formation after mild COVID-19. Study results and limitations: Some clones that responded turned up in pre-infection memory, which suggests that cross-reactive memory joined in. Clonal second-wave expansions that peaked on day 37 had unconfirmed SARS-CoV-2 specificity. Later expanders leaned CD4+, whereas day 15 to 85 contracting clones were balanced CD4/CD8.

Each CDR3 protein is one row after TCRdb ran MiXCR on the 5' RACE reads. This table has approximately 180,000 distinct CDR3 sequences, around 15% appearing once. The CDR3 totals 13 residues. Germline lookup yields CDR1 DFQATT and CDR2 SNEGSKA (reference sequence). About this clonotype itself: Its antigen is unknown.

Specimen: PBMCs or a T cell subset sorted from them (not recorded which). The sequence came from an adult woman who had mild COVID-19 (a few samples of this study predate the infection). Cell type and time point are not known. The chain carries TRBV20-1 and TRBJ2-7; D is perhaps TRBD1 or TRBD2 (5 bases each). Here the CDR3 DNA reads TGCAGCTTACTCCGGGACCATAACTACGAGCAGTACTTC. Encoded protein: CSLLRDHNYEQYF.